Below, 12 T cell receptor beta chains from the same sample are listed, as sequenced in a study of molecular identifiers for immune sequencing clone quantification. TCRdb re-called the PCR reads through MiXCR, storing one row per CDR3 protein. The sample comprises approximately 550,000 distinct CDR3 sequences, 20% to 25% of which are singletons, and around 0.84% rests with the top ten. Sequencing was done on a sample of naive CD8+ T cells from blood, with Jurkat cell RNA spiked in. The subset: FACS-sorted CD8+CD4-CCR7+CD45RA+ naive T cells. The source of these receptors is a human donor in good health. Some libraries in this study had Jurkat cell RNA spiked in.

Concerning this clonotype: A much bigger clone sits one base away, suggesting this may be a read error. This chain links TRBV12-3 or TRBV12-4 with TRBJ2-3; D may correspond to TRBD1 or TRBD2 (5 bases each). The CDR3 totals 14 residues. In DNA, the CDR3 is TGTGCCAGCAGTTTATGGGGGAGCACAGATGCGCAGTATTTT. Residues: CASSLWGSTDAQYF.

This chain uses TRBV19 with TRBJ2-5; unclear D gene. Between the trimmed V and J ends, which lost 3 bases and 2 bases, there was a span of 13 bases. From germline, CDR1 is LNHDA and CDR2 SQIVND (reference sequence). The CDR3 covers 15 residues. The CDR3 reads CASSIGAVRQETQYF. In DNA form, the CDR3 reads TGTGCCAGTAGTATTGGCGCGGTCAGGCAAGAGACCCAGTACTTC.

Regarding this clonotype: This may be a read error, as it is one base from a much larger clone. The rearrangement uses TRBV12-3 or TRBV12-4 and TRBJ2-7; 7 bases are a match to TRBD1. CDR3 length equals 14 residues. V lost 6 bases and J lost 6; bases outside the gene matches: 11. For the CDR3, the DNA is TGTGCCAGCAGACCCAGGACAGGAACAGGCGAGCAGTACTTC. Translation gives CASRPRTGTGEQYF.

This clonotype was observed many times. This chain links TRBV2 with TRBJ2-2; D is unresolved. This CDR3 comprises 14 residues. Germline V gene lookup returns CDR1 SNHLY and CDR2 FYNNEI. V lost 8 bases to trimming and J lost 3 bases, with 13 bases between them. The CDR3: CASGTGVYTGELFF. The CDR3 DNA reads as TGTGCCAGCGGAACTGGCGTATACACCGGGGAGCTGTTTTTT.

This clonotype has ten or more counts. This chain connects TRBV5-6 to TRBJ1-5; a possible D gene is TRBD1 (6 bases). The CDR3 consists of 17 residues. Trimming cost V 0 bases and J 4 bases, with 17 bases left between them. Germline CDR1 reads SGHDT; CDR2 reads YYEEEE. CDR3 nucleotides: TGTGCCAGCAGCTTGGATGGACCTCGAGGGGGGAATCAGCCCCAGCATTTT. Translating gives CASSLDGPRGGNQPQHF. The whole variable domain, remainder taken from reference TRBV5-6 and TRBJ1-5, is DAGVTQSPTHLIKTRGQQVTLRCSPKSGHDTVSWYQQALGQGPQFIFQYYEEEERQRGNFPDRFSGHQFPNYSSELNVNALLLGDSALYLCASSLDGPRGGNQPQHFGDGTRLSIL.

This clonotype was counted at least ten times. The chain carries TRBV7-6 and TRBJ2-2; 9 nucleotides match TRBD2. The CDR3 is 16 amino acids. V was pared by 5 bases and J by 5 bases, with 9 bases of the junction left unmatched. CDR1 SGHVS and CDR2 FNYEAQ come from the germline V gene. DNA of the CDR3: TGTGCCAGCAGCCAGGTGGTAGCGGGGGTGACCGGGGAGCTGTTTTTT. Protein: CASSQVVAGVTGELFF.

In its sample, this clonotype was seen once. A much larger clone sits a single nucleotide away, making a read error possible. This sequence joins TRBV4-3 and TRBJ1-2; D is ambiguous. The CDR3 spans 12 residues. V was shortened by 3 bases and J by 6 bases, with 8 bases between the two germline ends. Germline CDR1 LGHNA, CDR2 YSLEER. This CDR3 is CASSQGGDGYTF. CDR3 sequence (DNA): TGCGCCAGCAGCCAGGGAGGCGATGGCTACACCTTC.

With regard to this clonotype: A much larger clone sits a single nucleotide away, making a read error possible. The chain carries TRBV29-1 and TRBJ2-7; tentatively, D is TRBD1 or TRBD2 (5 bases each). The germline CDR1 and CDR2 sequences are SQVTM and ANQGSEA. The V and J ends lost 5 bases and 4 bases respectively, with 15 bases between them. The CDR3 contains 13 residues. The CDR3 bases are TGCAGCGTTATGGGGACCAGGCCATACGAGCAGTACTTC. It translates to CSVMGTRPYEQYF.

As concerns this clonotype: Relative to the germline gene, one junction end is altered; a read error may explain this. The rearrangement joins TRBV7-2 to TRBJ2-3, with TRBD1 matching 9 bases. CDR1 and CDR2 (germline): SGHTA, FQGNSA. CDR3 size: 14 residues. Here the CDR3 DNA reads TGTGCCAGCAGCTTGACAGGGGGTACAGATGCGCAGTATTTT. This translates into CASSLTGGTDAQYF.

This clonotype was observed a handful of times. This chain uses TRBV6-2 or TRBV6-3 with TRBJ2-3; 12 bases line up with TRBD2. The V segment lost 2 bases and the J segment 6 bases; nucleotides outside the gene matches: 18. In germline, CDR1 is MNHEY, CDR2 SVGEGT. The CDR3 spans 20 residues. In DNA, the CDR3 is TGTGCCAGCAGTTACGAGTTTTGGGGCGCGACTAGCGGGAGAATGGATACGCAGTATTTT. It is translated as CASSYEFWGATSGRMDTQYF.

Worth noting for this clonotype: A much larger clone lies one base from this, so it may be a read error. The chain uses TRBV20-1 and TRBJ2-7; the D call may be TRBD1 or TRBD2 (5 bases each). The ends were cut back, 2 bases at V and 12 bases at J, with 14 bases in the middle. Germline CDR1 and CDR2: DFQATT and SNEGSKA (reference sequence). The CDR3 loop spans 11 amino acids. Here the CDR3 reads CSARSGTVVYF. In DNA form, the CDR3 reads TGCAGTGCTAGATCCGGGACGGTGGTGTACTTC.

The rearrangement uses TRBV15 and TRBJ1-1; the D is unclear. This CDR3 region has 13 residues. The V and J ends lost 6 bases and 5 bases respectively, with 13 bases between them. CDR1 is LNHNV, CDR2 YYDKDF, per germline (reference sequence). CDR3 coding DNA: TGTGCCACCAGTTCAATGATGTATACTGAAGCTTTCTTT. Amino acid sequence: CATSSMMYTEAFF.